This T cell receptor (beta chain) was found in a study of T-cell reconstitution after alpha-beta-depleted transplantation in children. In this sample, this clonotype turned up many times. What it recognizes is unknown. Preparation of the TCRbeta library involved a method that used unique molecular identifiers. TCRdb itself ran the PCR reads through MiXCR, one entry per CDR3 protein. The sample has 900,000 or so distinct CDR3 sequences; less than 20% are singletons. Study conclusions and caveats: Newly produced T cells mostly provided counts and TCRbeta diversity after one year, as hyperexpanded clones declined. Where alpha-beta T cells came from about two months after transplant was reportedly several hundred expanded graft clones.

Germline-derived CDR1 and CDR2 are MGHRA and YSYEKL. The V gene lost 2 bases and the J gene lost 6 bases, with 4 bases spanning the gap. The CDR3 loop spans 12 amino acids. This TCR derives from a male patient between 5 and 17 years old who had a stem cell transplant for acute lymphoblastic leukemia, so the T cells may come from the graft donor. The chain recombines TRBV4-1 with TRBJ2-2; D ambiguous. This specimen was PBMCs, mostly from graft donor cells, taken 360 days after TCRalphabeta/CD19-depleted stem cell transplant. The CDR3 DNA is TGCGCCAGCAGCCAATGGTCCGGGGAGCTGTTTTTT. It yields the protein CASSQWSGELFF.